A selection of T cell receptor beta chains follows, all from one sample in a study of T-cell reconstitution after alpha-beta-depleted transplantation in children. TCRdb re-derived calls from the PCR reads in MiXCR, one entry per CDR3 protein. The sample lists approximately 630,000 distinct CDR3 sequences; around 13% were seen once. This specimen was PBMCs, taken before TCRalphabeta/CD19-depleted stem cell transplant. The receptors were gathered from a girl aged 2 to 10 with congenital amegakaryocytic thrombocytopenia, due to receive a stem cell transplant. Each CDR3 is given with its conserved first and last residue. Each record gives: J gene, V gene, D gene, clone size, CDR3 protein, CDR3 DNA. D genes are given only for firm matches. Not every row has a clone size; where given, it reads once, few, many or a size class.

j_call: TRBJ1-2; v_call: TRBV5-1; d_call: .; clone_size: many; cdr3_aa: CASSLWEDGYTF; cdr3_nt: TGCGCCAGCAGCTTGTGGGAGGATGGCTACACCTTC
j_call: TRBJ2-3; v_call: TRBV18; d_call: .; clone_size: .; cdr3_aa: CASSPLPSITDTQYF; cdr3_nt: TGTGCCAGCTCACCACTCCCCAGTATCACAGATACGCAGTATTTT
j_call: TRBJ2-6; v_call: TRBV6-2/TRBV6-3; d_call: .; clone_size: .; cdr3_aa: CASSYSTISGANVLTF; cdr3_nt: TGTGCCAGCAGTTACTCGACGATCTCTGGGGCCAACGTCCTGACTTTC
j_call: TRBJ2-1; v_call: TRBV4-1; d_call: TRBD2; clone_size: .; cdr3_aa: CASSQGSGTSNYNEQFF; cdr3_nt: TGCGCCAGCAGCCAAGGCTCCGGGACTAGCAACTACAATGAGCAGTTCTTC
j_call: TRBJ1-5; v_call: TRBV27; d_call: .; clone_size: many; cdr3_aa: CASSLGQGPHSNQPQHF; cdr3_nt: TGTGCCAGCAGTTTGGGTCAGGGCCCCCATAGCAATCAGCCCCAGCATTTT
j_call: TRBJ1-4; v_call: TRBV20-1; d_call: .; clone_size: .; cdr3_aa: CSARDWDSGWNEKLFF; cdr3_nt: TGCAGTGCTAGAGATTGGGACTCGGGGTGGAATGAAAAACTGTTTTTT
j_call: TRBJ2-2; v_call: TRBV5-1; d_call: .; clone_size: .; cdr3_aa: CACMRTSNTGELFF; cdr3_nt: TGCGCCTGCATGCGGACGTCAAACACCGGGGAGCTGTTTTTT
j_call: TRBJ2-7; v_call: TRBV28; d_call: .; clone_size: few; cdr3_aa: CASSSQGGNYEQYF; cdr3_nt: TGTGCCAGCAGCTCTCAGGGGGGAAACTACGAGCAGTACTTC
j_call: TRBJ1-2; v_call: TRBV20-1; d_call: .; clone_size: many; cdr3_aa: CSARLSGHHGYTF; cdr3_nt: TGCAGTGCTAGACTTAGTGGGCACCATGGCTACACCTTC
j_call: TRBJ2-4; v_call: TRBV20-1; d_call: .; clone_size: many; cdr3_aa: CSLTVAKNIQYF; cdr3_nt: TGCAGCCTCACGGTAGCCAAAAACATTCAGTACTTC
j_call: TRBJ2-3; v_call: TRBV12-3/TRBV12-4; d_call: .; clone_size: many; cdr3_aa: CALRRATDTQYF; cdr3_nt: TGTGCCCTTCGCCGCGCCACAGATACGCAGTATTTT
j_call: TRBJ1-1; v_call: TRBV3-1; d_call: .; clone_size: .; cdr3_aa: CASSPTGWGMNTEAFF; cdr3_nt: TGTGCCAGCAGCCCGACAGGATGGGGAATGAACACTGAAGCTTTCTTT
j_call: TRBJ2-3; v_call: TRBV12-3/TRBV12-4; d_call: .; clone_size: many; cdr3_aa: CASSSLVPPSTDTQYF; cdr3_nt: TGTGCCAGCAGTTCCCTCGTCCCACCCAGCACAGATACGCAGTATTTT
j_call: TRBJ1-3; v_call: TRBV7-2; d_call: .; clone_size: few; cdr3_aa: CASSLGASSGNTIYF; cdr3_nt: TGTGCCAGCAGCTTAGGCGCGAGCTCTGGAAACACCATATATTTT
j_call: TRBJ2-7; v_call: TRBV20-1; d_call: TRBD2; clone_size: many; cdr3_aa: CSAQETTSGTYEQYF; cdr3_nt: TGCAGTGCTCAAGAAACTACTAGCGGTACCTACGAGCAGTACTTC
j_call: TRBJ2-1; v_call: TRBV6-5; d_call: TRBD2; clone_size: .; cdr3_aa: CASSYGLAGNNEQFF; cdr3_nt: TGTGCCAGCAGTTACGGCCTAGCGGGCAATAATGAGCAGTTCTTC
j_call: TRBJ2-2; v_call: TRBV7-2; d_call: TRBD2; clone_size: few; cdr3_aa: CASSLWASGSWELFF; cdr3_nt: TGTGCCAGCAGCTTATGGGCTAGCGGGAGTTGGGAGCTGTTTTTT
j_call: TRBJ2-1; v_call: TRBV7-9; d_call: .; clone_size: .; cdr3_aa: CASSGAPTYNEQFF; cdr3_nt: TGTGCCAGCTCCGGAGCGCCAACCTACAATGAGCAGTTCTTC
j_call: TRBJ1-1; v_call: TRBV29-1; d_call: .; clone_size: many; cdr3_aa: CSVLRGGRTEAFF; cdr3_nt: TGCAGCGTTTTGAGGGGAGGAAGGACTGAAGCTTTCTTT
j_call: TRBJ2-4; v_call: TRBV5-6; d_call: .; clone_size: many; cdr3_aa: CASSLTVGKNIQYF; cdr3_nt: TGTGCCAGCAGCTTGACAGTAGGAAAAAACATTCAGTACTTC
j_call: TRBJ1-2; v_call: TRBV20-1; d_call: .; clone_size: many; cdr3_aa: CSANHPSGYTF; cdr3_nt: TGCAGTGCAAATCACCCGAGTGGCTACACCTTC
j_call: TRBJ2-7; v_call: TRBV27; d_call: .; clone_size: many; cdr3_aa: CASGNYEQYF; cdr3_nt: TGTGCCAGCGGGAACTACGAGCAGTACTTC
j_call: TRBJ2-1; v_call: TRBV12-3/TRBV12-4; d_call: .; clone_size: few; cdr3_aa: CASSQRPGSPYNEQFF; cdr3_nt: TGTGCCAGCAGTCAACGCCCGGGGAGCCCCTACAATGAGCAGTTCTTC